The 19 T cell receptor beta chains in this list originate from one sample, sequenced in a study of PD-1 blockade in classical Hodgkin lymphoma. TCRdb's table, derived via immunoSEQ multiplex PCR, lists solely in-frame clones and lacks some. The sample holds tens of thousands of clones, roughly nine tenths seen once. Specified time point: cycle 4 day 1 (C4D1), after more than 5 weeks of nivolumab. Each patient's relapse followed autologous stem cell transplantation, and brentuximab vedotin exposure varied. The sequencing used peripheral blood mononuclear cells (PBMCs), collected before the fourth cycle of nivolumab. All receptors come from a human donor with classical Hodgkin lymphoma.

A word on this clone: A clone one base away is much larger, so this may be a read error. The chain uses TRBV7-9 and TRBJ1-1; possible D gene TRBD1, 5 bases. This CDR3 region has 12 residues. Germline CDR1 SEHNR, CDR2 FQNEAQ (reference sequence). CDR3 DNA: TGTACCAGCAGCACCCGACAGAAGAGGACTTTCTTT. Translation gives CTSSTRQKRTFF.

V usage is TRBV30 and J usage is TRBJ1-6; TRBD1 agrees at 7 bases. Germline-derived CDR1 and CDR2 are GTSNPN and SVGIG (reference sequence). With 4 bases clipped from V and 9 bases from J, the junction kept 6 bases outside the gene matches. CDR3 size: 13 residues. The CDR3 DNA reads TGTGCCTGGACCAGGGGGATAGTTTCACCCCTCCACTTT. Its protein is CAWTRGIVSPLHF.

CDR3 sequence: CASRGVVSYNSPLHF. CDR3 coding DNA: TGTGCCAGCAGGGGTGTGGTTTCCTATAATTCACCCCTCCACTTT. The rearrangement uses TRBV6-1 and TRBJ1-6; D is ambiguous. Germline values: CDR1 MNHNS, CDR2 SASEGT. The CDR3 sequence is 15 residues long. V was cut by 6 bases and J by 1 base, with 10 bases left in between.

This clone has a handful of counts. The gene calls are TRBV2 and TRBJ1-3; D is unclear. V was clipped by 4 bases and J by 7 bases, with 14 bases between them. Looked up from germline, CDR1 is SNHLY and CDR2 is FYNNEI. The CDR3 spans 14 residues. CDR3 protein: CASSAGPKQNTIYF. CDR3 sequence (DNA): TGTGCCAGCAGTGCCGGGCCAAAGCAGAACACCATATATTTT.

The J gene is TRBJ1-1, the V gene TRBV27; 7 bases line up with TRBD1. The CDR3 contains 15 residues. V was pared by 8 bases and J by 2 bases, with 11 bases of the junction left unmatched. CDR1 and CDR2 from the germline V gene are MNHEY and SMNVEV (reference sequence). CDR3 sequence reads: CASSPPGQINTEAFF. Written as DNA, the CDR3 is TGTGCCAGCTCCCCGCCGGGACAGATAAACACTGAAGCTTTCTTT.

The chain has TRBV19 and TRBJ1-1; D gene uncertain. Germline V gene sequence: CDR1 LNHDA, CDR2 SQIVND (reference sequence). V dropped 3 bases and J dropped 0 bases, with 14 bases sitting between them. The CDR3 is 16 amino acids. The CDR3 region is CASSIITINLNTEAFF. The CDR3 DNA reads as TGTGCCAGTAGTATTATCACAATCAACCTGAACACTGAAGCTTTCTTT.

The rearrangement joins TRBV7-6 to TRBJ1-3; D remains unclear. The ends were cut back, 3 bases at V and 1 base at J, with 10 bases in the middle. Germline CDR1 and CDR2: SGHVS and FNYEAQ. This CDR3 region has 15 residues. The CDR3 sequence is CASSFKPGSGNTIYF. In DNA, the CDR3 is TGTGCCAGCAGCTTTAAACCGGGGTCTGGAAACACCATATATTTT.

The chain combines TRBV5-1 with TRBJ1-2, with D hard to call. V dropped 0 bases and J dropped 4 bases, with 13 bases sitting between them. Germline V CDR1 and CDR2: SGHRS, YFSETQ. CDR3 length: 15 residues. The CDR3 region is CASSLAADVIYGYTF. For the CDR3, the DNA is TGCGCCAGCAGCTTGGCCGCGGACGTTATCTATGGCTACACCTTC.

The chain combines TRBV7-2 with TRBJ2-7; no reliable D call. Trimming pared 7 bases from V and 2 bases from J, leaving 15 bases between. CDR3 length: 14 residues. Germline V gene data show CDR1 as SGHTA and CDR2 as FQGNSA. For the CDR3, the DNA is TGTGCCAGCACCTCATACCTTCCGCCCTACGAGCAGTACTTC. This sequence encodes CASTSYLPPYEQYF. Filled out from reference TRBV7-2 and TRBJ2-7, the complete variable domain reads GAGVSQSPSNKVTEKGKDVELRCDPISGHTALYWYRQSLGQGLEFLIYFQGNSAPDKSGLPSDRFSAERTGGSVSTLTIQRTQQEDSAVYLCASTSYLPPYEQYFGPGTRLTVT.

This clone was picked up one time. V is TRBV2 and J is TRBJ1-2; D is perhaps TRBD1 (5 bases). The CDR3 has 13 amino acids. Trimming took 6 bases from V and 5 from J, leaving 13 bases between them. The germline gives CDR1 SNHLY, CDR2 FYNNEI. CDR3 coding DNA: TGTGCCAGCAGACCAGGGACGGATTATGGCTACACCTTC. It is translated as CASRPGTDYGYTF.

This clone was picked up one time. V is TRBV25-1 and J is TRBJ1-2; D remains unclear. The V and J ends lost 7 bases and 8 bases respectively, with 17 bases between them. The CDR3 has 13 residues. Germline CDR1 and CDR2: MGHDK and SYGVNS. The CDR3 DNA reads TGTGCCAGCACCAAAGGCGGGCACCCGGGCTACACCTTC. Translation: CASTKGGHPGYTF.

The rearrangement uses TRBV4-1 and TRBJ1-5; 7 bases are shared with TRBD1. V was clipped by 5 bases and J by 6 bases; unmatched bases: 7. The CDR3 length is 14 residues. Germline CDR1 and CDR2: MGHRA and YSYEKL. CDR3 residues: CASSSQGMGQPQHF. The CDR3 DNA reads TGCGCCAGCAGCTCACAGGGGATGGGTCAGCCCCAGCATTTT.

The chain couples TRBV7-9 to TRBJ1-2; D uncertain. The CDR3 contains 14 residues. Trimming removed 11 bases at V and 8 bases at J, with 24 bases between. CDR1 SEHNR and CDR2 FQNEAQ come from the germline V gene (reference sequence). CDR3 protein: CAPFALEKLEGYTF. Written as DNA, the CDR3 is TGTGCCCCCTTCGCACTTGAAAAGCTTGAGGGCTACACCTTC.

This chain connects TRBV30 to TRBJ2-2; D remains unclear. Between the trimmed V and J ends, which lost 1 base and 7 bases, there was a span of 7 bases. Germline V gene lookup returns CDR1 GTSNPN and CDR2 SVGIG (reference sequence). The CDR3 sequence is 12 residues long. The CDR3 nucleotides read TGTGCCTGGAGTGGGCCTGTCGGGGAGCTGTTTTTT. It translates to CAWSGPVGELFF.

The chain carries TRBV11-3 and TRBJ2-7; no firm D call. V lost 4 bases and J 3 bases, leaving 13 bases between the germline ends. CDR3 length: 14 residues. CDR1 is SGHNT and CDR2 is YENEEA in the germline V gene. The chain's CDR3 is CASSSSKGHYEQYF. CDR3 DNA sequence: TGTGCCAGCAGCTCATCCAAGGGTCACTACGAGCAGTACTTC.

V is TRBV30 and J is TRBJ1-2; 7 bases line up with TRBD1. CDR3 length equals 13 residues. CDR1 GTSNPN and CDR2 SVGIG come from the germline V gene (reference sequence). V shed 2 bases and J 5 bases; nucleotides not matched to a gene: 5. Written as DNA, the CDR3 is TGTGCCTGGAGTACGACAGGGTGGTATGGCTACACCTTC. Protein product: CAWSTTGWYGYTF.

The chain links TRBV7-2 to TRBJ2-1, with a possible D match to TRBD2 (6 bases). Trimming took off 5 bases at V and 8 bases at J, with 19 bases between the two ends. This CDR3 region has 15 residues. In germline, CDR1 is SGHTA, CDR2 FQGNSA. DNA of the CDR3: TGTGCCAGCAGCCCCCGCGGGGTAGCGTGGGATGAGCAGTTCTTC. Translation gives CASSPRGVAWDEQFF.

The chain carries TRBV10-3 and TRBJ2-2; 10 nucleotides align to TRBD2. CDR1 is ENHRY, CDR2 SYGVKD, per germline. CDR3 length equals 15 residues. Trimming took 4 bases from V and 3 from J; bases not matched to a gene: 2. CDR3 DNA: TGTGCCATCAGTGTTCTAGCGGGGGACACCGGGGAGCTGTTTTTT. Translating gives CAISVLAGDTGELFF.

V usage is TRBV2 and J usage is TRBJ1-4, with D tentatively TRBD1 (5 bases). The CDR3 extends over 15 amino acids. Germline CDR1 is SNHLY and CDR2 is FYNNEI. V lost 7 bases to trimming and J lost 8 bases, with 20 bases between them. The CDR3 is CASKDLTRGGEKLFF. The CDR3 DNA is TGTGCCAGCAAAGATCTTACTAGGGGAGGGGAAAAACTGTTTTTT.